The rows below give T cell receptor beta chains drawn from one sample of a study of blood T cell repertoires in COVID-19. Method: immunoSEQ multiplex PCR; TCRdb's copy keeps in-frame clones and lacks some. The data hold 250,000 to 350,000 clones, with approximately 88% observed a single time. The sample comprised peripheral blood. The receptor set was obtained from a man younger than 30 with active or convalescent COVID-19. CDR3s include the opening cysteine and the closing phenylalanine or tryptophan. A D gene is named only where the DNA matches it firmly. Not every row has a clone size; where given, it reads once, few, many or a size class.

TRBJ2-4 | TRBD1 | TRBV10-3 | once | CAIKGQGDIQYF | TGTGCCATCAAAGGACAGGGGGATATTCAGTACTTC
TRBJ2-2 | TRBD2 | TRBV7-3 | . | CASSFPSGGPSSGELFF | TGTGCCAGCAGCTTCCCTAGCGGGGGGCCTTCTTCCGGGGAGCTGTTTTTT
TRBJ1-2 | . | TRBV12-3/TRBV12-4 | . | CASSLDTYGYTF | TGTGCCAGCAGTTTAGACACCTATGGCTACACCTTC
TRBJ1-4 | . | TRBV21-1 | . | CASIQAGHPNEKLFF | TGTGCCAGCATCCAGGCAGGACATCCTAATGAAAAACTGTTTTTT
TRBJ2-5 | . | TRBV27 | . | CASSLTRKETQYF | TGTGCCAGCAGTTTGACTAGAAAAGAGACCCAGTACTTC
TRBJ2-2 | . | TRBV19 | . | CASSIVQTGELFF | TGTGCCAGTAGTATAGTGCAGACCGGGGAGCTGTTTTTT
TRBJ2-7 | TRBD1 | TRBV6-5 | . | CASETIQGNYEQYF | TGTGCCAGCGAAACGATACAGGGGAACTACGAGCAGTACTTC
TRBJ1-1 | TRBD1 | TRBV6-2/TRBV6-3 | . | CASSYRQTGSTEAFF | TGTGCCAGCAGTTACCGACAGACAGGGTCCACTGAAGCTTTCTTT
TRBJ1-2 | TRBD1 | TRBV10-3 | . | CAISGDRDNYGGYTF | TGTGCCATCAGTGGAGACAGGGATAACTATGGAGGCTACACCTTC
TRBJ1-5 | . | TRBV9 | . | CASSVGDSNQPQHF | TGTGCCAGCAGCGTCGGTGATAGCAATCAGCCCCAGCATTTT
TRBJ1-1 | . | TRBV10-2 | . | CASSESLGQNTEAFF | TGCGCCAGCAGTGAGTCATTGGGACAGAACACTGAAGCTTTCTTT
TRBJ1-1 | TRBD1 | TRBV5-6 | . | CASSWGQGAKSTEAFF | TGTGCCAGCAGCTGGGGACAGGGGGCGAAGAGCACTGAAGCTTTCTTT
TRBJ2-7 | . | TRBV6-6 | few | CASSYDRSYEQYF | TGTGCCAGCAGTTACGACAGATCCTACGAGCAGTACTTC
TRBJ2-4 | . | TRBV6-6 | . | CASSYSAGQSNIQYF | TGTGCCAGCAGTTACTCCGCGGGTCAGAGCAACATTCAGTACTTC
TRBJ1-1 | TRBD1 | TRBV10-3 | . | CAISEGQGPFF | TGTGCCATCAGTGAGGGACAGGGCCCCTTCTTT
TRBJ1-4 | TRBD1 | TRBV9 | . | CASSVEGGTGVEKLFF | TGTGCCAGCAGCGTAGAGGGCGGGACAGGGGTCGAAAAACTGTTTTTT
TRBJ2-7 | TRBD1 | TRBV3-1/TRBV3-2 | . | CASSRQGFYEQYF | TGTGCCAGCAGCCGACAGGGATTTTACGAGCAGTACTTC
TRBJ2-1 | TRBD2 | TRBV5-8 | . | CASSFGTSGGLSYNEQFF | TGTGCCAGCAGCTTTGGGACTAGCGGGGGCCTTTCCTACAATGAGCAGTTCTTC
TRBJ2-2 | TRBD1 | TRBV2 | . | CASSEAPPGGGELFF | TGTGCCAGCAGTGAAGCGCCTCCAGGGGGCGGGGAGCTGTTTTTT
TRBJ2-7 | . | TRBV10-2 | many | CASSEGGSEQYF | TGCGCCAGCAGTGAAGGAGGGTCCGAGCAGTACTTC
TRBJ1-4 | . | TRBV14 | . | CASSPNRGGLEKLFF | TGTGCCAGCAGCCCAAACCGGGGGGGGCTTGAAAAACTGTTTTTT
TRBJ2-3 | . | TRBV7-6 | . | CASSSGTHSTDTQYF | TGTGCCAGCAGCTCAGGGACTCATAGCACAGATACGCAGTATTTT
TRBJ1-6 | TRBD1 | TRBV7-9 | . | CASSRGQGAGYNSPLHF | TGTGCCAGCAGCAGGGGACAGGGGGCTGGCTATAATTCACCCCTCCACTTT
TRBJ1-2 | TRBD1 | TRBV4-3 | . | CASSQAPGGGGYTF | TGCGCCAGCAGCCAAGCCCCAGGGGGTGGCGGCTACACCTTC
TRBJ1-1 | . | TRBV10-3 | . | CAISADTVSIEAFF | TGTGCCATCAGTGCTGACACGGTCTCAATTGAAGCTTTCTTT
TRBJ2-1 | . | TRBV12-5 | . | CASGEGLWKIF | TGTGCTAGTGGGGAGGGGCTGTGGAAAATCTTC
TRBJ1-2 | . | TRBV27 | . | CASSSPPGGGYTF | TGTGCCAGCAGTTCCCCCCCGGGAGGGGGCTACACCTTC
TRBJ2-5 | TRBD1 | TRBV28 | . | CASSPGQGVETQYF | TGTGCCAGCAGCCCGGGACAGGGGGTTGAGACCCAGTACTTC
TRBJ1-1 | . | TRBV19 | once | CASSNSRDTEAFF | TGTGCCAGTAGTAATTCGCGGGACACTGAAGCTTTCTTT
TRBJ1-5 | TRBD1 | TRBV20-1 | . | CSASMGQGAYDTQPQHF | TGCAGTGCTAGTATGGGACAGGGGGCTTACGACACTCAGCCCCAGCATTTT
TRBJ2-7 | . | TRBV5-1 | many | CASASLEGVHYEQYF | TGCGCCAGCGCCTCCTTGGAAGGGGTCCACTACGAGCAGTACTTC
TRBJ2-2 | TRBD1 | TRBV11-3 | . | CASSGGQGAIGELFF | TGTGCCAGCAGCGGAGGACAGGGGGCCATCGGGGAGCTGTTTTTT
TRBJ1-3 | . | TRBV7-2 | . | CASSFYGSGNTIYF | TGTGCCAGCAGCTTTTACGGCTCTGGAAACACCATATATTTT
TRBJ2-3 | . | TRBV6-5 | . | CASSYSRVPSTDTQYF | TGTGCCAGCAGTTACTCGAGGGTGCCTAGCACAGATACGCAGTATTTT
TRBJ2-7 | TRBD1 | TRBV27 | . | CASRTGAAYEQYF | TGTGCCAGCAGGACAGGGGCTGCTTACGAGCAGTACTTC
TRBJ2-1 | . | TRBV19 | . | CASSIFPSTVTSYNEQFF | TGTGCCAGTAGTATTTTTCCCTCAACTGTTACTAGCTACAATGAGCAGTTCTTC
TRBJ1-1 | . | TRBV29-1 | . | CSVGGQEENTEAFF | TGCAGCGTTGGGGGCCAGGAAGAGAACACTGAAGCTTTCTTT
TRBJ1-1 | . | TRBV18 | many | CASSIGGTDTEAFF | TGTGCCAGCTCAATCGGGGGGACGGACACTGAAGCTTTCTTT
TRBJ2-1 | . | TRBV5-1 | . | CASSGTTLSYNEQFF | TGCGCCAGCAGCGGGACAACCCTCTCCTACAATGAGCAGTTCTTC
TRBJ2-1 | . | TRBV12-5 | . | CASGLGIRGTEQFF | TGTGCTAGTGGTTTGGGAATCAGGGGCACTGAGCAGTTCTTC
TRBJ2-1 | TRBD1 | TRBV6-5 | . | CASTPGQYNEQFF | TGTGCCAGCACTCCGGGACAGTACAATGAGCAGTTCTTC
TRBJ1-2 | . | TRBV7-9 | . | CASSASGGSSYGYTF | TGTGCCAGCAGCGCCTCTGGGGGGTCCAGCTATGGCTACACCTTC
TRBJ2-5 | TRBD2 | TRBV7-6 | . | CASSPIGLAEETQYF | TGTGCCAGCAGCCCCATCGGACTAGCGGAGGAGACCCAGTACTTC
TRBJ1-5 | . | TRBV11-2 | . | CASSLDRYNQPQHF | TGTGCCAGCAGCTTAGACAGGTACAATCAGCCCCAGCATTTT